This is a list of T cell receptor beta chains from one sample in a study of blood T cell repertoires in COVID-19. The protocol was immunoSEQ multiplex PCR, while the TCRdb copy is restricted to in-frame clones and leaves out a portion. The sample lists roughly 37,000 clones, roughly 80% occurring once. The sequenced sample consisted of peripheral blood. The receptors here all came from a man aged 55 to 70 with active COVID-19. Each CDR3 is given with its conserved first and last residue. A D gene is named only where the DNA matches it firmly. Rows may omit the clone size; those that give it use once, few, many or a size class.

clone_size j_call d_call v_call cdr3_nt cdr3_aa
. TRBJ1-4 . TRBV5-5 TGTGCCAGCAGCGCAGGGTGGGCTAATGAAAAACTGTTTTTT CASSAGWANEKLFF
. TRBJ2-1 . TRBV6-5 TGTGCCAGCAGCCTAAGACAGGATTTGGGATATGAGCAGTTCTTC CASSLRQDLGYEQFF
. TRBJ2-7 TRBD1 TRBV7-6 TGTGCCAGCAGCTCGTGGGGACAGGGGACCTACGAGCAGTACTTC CASSSWGQGTYEQYF
few TRBJ2-3 TRBD1 TRBV19 TGTGCCAGTAGTAAAGGACAGGTGATCACAGATACGCAGTATTTT CASSKGQVITDTQYF
. TRBJ2-1 . TRBV29-1 TGCAGCGTTGAACTCTACAATGAGCAGTTCTTC CSVELYNEQFF
. TRBJ1-1 . TRBV11-2 TGTGCCAGCAGCTTAGGAGCGGCGAACACTGAAGCTTTCTTT CASSLGAANTEAFF
. TRBJ2-7 . TRBV2 TGTGCCAGCAGTGCGAGGGTCATAACATCCTACGAGCAGTACTTC CASSARVITSYEQYF
. TRBJ1-2 TRBD1 TRBV5-6 TGTGCCAGCAGCGTGGACAGGGGGCAACATGGCTACACCTTC CASSVDRGQHGYTF
. TRBJ1-4 TRBD1 TRBV6-2/TRBV6-3 TGTGCCAGCAGTCAAGGGACAGGGGGGCCCCGCGTAACTAATGAAAAACTGTTTTTT CASSQGTGGPRVTNEKLFF
. TRBJ1-1 . TRBV6-6 TGTGCCAGCACCTCAGGCACTGAAGCTTTCTTT CASTSGTEAFF
. TRBJ2-7 . TRBV21-1 TGTGCCAGCACCGAACAGGGGTCCTACGAGCAGTACTTC CASTEQGSYEQYF
. TRBJ2-7 . TRBV7-8 TGTGCCAGCAGCTTAGGGGGAGAGAACTACGAGCAGTACTTC CASSLGGENYEQYF
. TRBJ2-7 . TRBV6-1 TGTGCCAGCAGTGAAGACAGGGACTCCTACGAGCAGTACTTC CASSEDRDSYEQYF
. TRBJ1-2 . TRBV7-9 TGTGCCAGCAGCCCGAGGGAGGGCGTTTATGGCTACACCTTC CASSPREGVYGYTF
few TRBJ2-1 TRBD2 TRBV7-2 TGTGCCAGCAGCTTTCAAGGCGGGGGATACAATGAGCAGTTCTTC CASSFQGGGYNEQFF
. TRBJ1-1 TRBD1 TRBV6-5 TGTGCCAGCAGGCCGGGACAGGAGAACACTGAAGCTTTCTTT CASRPGQENTEAFF